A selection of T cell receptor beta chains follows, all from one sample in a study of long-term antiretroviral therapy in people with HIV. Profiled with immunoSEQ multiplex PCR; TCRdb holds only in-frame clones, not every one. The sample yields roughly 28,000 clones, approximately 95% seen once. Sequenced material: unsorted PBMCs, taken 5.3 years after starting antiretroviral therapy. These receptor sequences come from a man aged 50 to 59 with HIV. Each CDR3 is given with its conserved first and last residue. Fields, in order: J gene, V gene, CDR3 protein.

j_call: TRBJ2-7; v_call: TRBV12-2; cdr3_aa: CASRLRDRATYEQYF
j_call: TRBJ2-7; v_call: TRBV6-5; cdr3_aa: CASREGQDYEQYF
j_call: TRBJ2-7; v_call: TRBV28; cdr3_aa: CASSFPRGKGNYEQYF
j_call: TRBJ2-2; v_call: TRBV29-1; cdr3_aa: CSVRGTGNTGELFF
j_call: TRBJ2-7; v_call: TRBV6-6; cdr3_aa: CASSYSTSYEQYF
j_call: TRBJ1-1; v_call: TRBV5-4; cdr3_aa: CASSQQGANTEAFF
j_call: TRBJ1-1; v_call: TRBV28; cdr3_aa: CASSRTGNTEAFF
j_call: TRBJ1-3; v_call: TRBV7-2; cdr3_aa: CASSPQGSGNTIYF
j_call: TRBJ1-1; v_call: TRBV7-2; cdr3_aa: CASSFLPRVLLNTEAFF
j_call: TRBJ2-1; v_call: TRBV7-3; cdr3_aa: CASTLSPGYNEQFF
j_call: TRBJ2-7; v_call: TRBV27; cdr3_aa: CASSFNGAIYEQYF
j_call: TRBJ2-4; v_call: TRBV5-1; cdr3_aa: CASSLVVGNIQYF
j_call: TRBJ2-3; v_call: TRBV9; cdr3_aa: CASSVFSGGYLTDTQYF
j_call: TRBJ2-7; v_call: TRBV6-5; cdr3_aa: CASSISQGRYEQYF
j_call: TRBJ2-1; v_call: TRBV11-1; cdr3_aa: CASSLVWTPSFNEQFF
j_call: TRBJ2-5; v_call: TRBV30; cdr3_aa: CAWSVGGEETQYF
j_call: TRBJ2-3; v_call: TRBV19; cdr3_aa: CASSRSINFPTDTQYF
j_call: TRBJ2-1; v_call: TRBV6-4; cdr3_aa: CASSLGLDYNEQFF
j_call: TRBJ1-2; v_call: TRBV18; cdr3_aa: CASSPGRGYGYTF
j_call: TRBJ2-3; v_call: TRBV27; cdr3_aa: CASTLRTDTQYF
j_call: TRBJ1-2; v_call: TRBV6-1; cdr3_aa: CASTGGNYGYTF
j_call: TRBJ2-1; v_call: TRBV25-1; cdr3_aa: CASSRGGAGGNEQFF
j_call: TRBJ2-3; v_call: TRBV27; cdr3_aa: CASMPRGTDTQYF
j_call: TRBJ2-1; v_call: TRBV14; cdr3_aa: CASSQDPQTHNEQFF
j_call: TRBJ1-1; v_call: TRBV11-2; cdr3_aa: CASSPSQGARTEAFF
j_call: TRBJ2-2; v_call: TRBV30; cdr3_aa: CAHGGVGSGGELFF
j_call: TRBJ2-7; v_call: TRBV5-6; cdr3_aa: CASSFGTYEQYF
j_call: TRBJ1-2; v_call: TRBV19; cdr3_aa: CASSFQDGNYGYTF
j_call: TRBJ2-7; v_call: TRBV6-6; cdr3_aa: CASISSHSYEQYF
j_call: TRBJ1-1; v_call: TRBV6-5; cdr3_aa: CASAEGGNTEAFF
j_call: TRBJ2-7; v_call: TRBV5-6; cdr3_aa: CASSLLLAGGPTYEQYF
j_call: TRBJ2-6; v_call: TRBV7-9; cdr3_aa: CASSLLVDSGSGANVLTF
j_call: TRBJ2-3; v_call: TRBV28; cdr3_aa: CASSFPTLGQTSTDTQYF
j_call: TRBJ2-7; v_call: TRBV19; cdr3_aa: CASSIVLYEQYF
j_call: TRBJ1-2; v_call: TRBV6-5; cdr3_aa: CASSSDRLVYTF
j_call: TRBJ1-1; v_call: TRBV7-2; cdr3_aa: CASSFDRGQEAFF
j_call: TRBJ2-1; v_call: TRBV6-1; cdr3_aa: CASKIGQGTHEQFF
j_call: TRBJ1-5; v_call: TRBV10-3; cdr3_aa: CAISESMGGIQHF
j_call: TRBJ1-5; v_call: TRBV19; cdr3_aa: CASLRGVGTGNQPQHF
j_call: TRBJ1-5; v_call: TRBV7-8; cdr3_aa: CASSLALAPQHF
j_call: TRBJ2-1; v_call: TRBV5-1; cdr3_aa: CASSSSGSYNEQFF
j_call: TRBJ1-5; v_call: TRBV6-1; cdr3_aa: CASMDSNQPQHF
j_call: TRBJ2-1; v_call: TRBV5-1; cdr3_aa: CASSLAPLAGAEYNEQFF
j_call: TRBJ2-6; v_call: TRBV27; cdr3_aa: CASSLKFGGMILSGANVLTF
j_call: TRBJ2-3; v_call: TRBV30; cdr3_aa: CAWSGQEVDTQYF
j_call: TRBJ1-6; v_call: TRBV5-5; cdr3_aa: CASSASTGGISPLHF
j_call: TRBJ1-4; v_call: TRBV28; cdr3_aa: CASSLGSEKLFF
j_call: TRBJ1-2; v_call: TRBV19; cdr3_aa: CATTGSSYYGYTF
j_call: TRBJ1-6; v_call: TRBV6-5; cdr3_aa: CASSNREGSPLHF